This T cell receptor beta chain comes out of a study of neurological immune-mediated disorders. The cDNA was synthesized by 5'RACE incorporating 10-nucleotide random UMIs. One entry per CDR3 protein results from TCRdb running MiXCR on the 5' RACE reads. Among tens of thousands of distinct CDR3 sequences listed, around a tenth were seen once. There are a few counts of this clonotype. The antigen remains unidentified. V was pared by 6 bases and J by 5 bases, with 18 bases of the junction left unmatched. Germline CDR1 DFQATT, CDR2 SNEGSKA (reference sequence). There are 17 residues in the CDR3. Study observations and caveats: It was HTLV-1-associated myelopathy that showed the most TCR clonal expansion, while multiple sclerosis showed the least, falling below healthy controls.

The J gene is TRBJ2-2, the V gene TRBV20-1, with 7 bases matching TRBD2. The source of this sequence is a middle-aged woman with HTLV-1-associated myelopathy (HAM/TSP). The sequenced sample was PBMCs. Written as DNA, the CDR3 is TGCAGTGCCCAGACCGGGAGAAGCGCGGGAGTAACCGGGGAGCTGTTTTTT. As protein: CSAQTGRSAGVTGELFF.